The T cell receptor (beta chain) described here comes from a study of shared clonotypes between healthy human individuals. Study-wide background: Per-donor plates numbered three CD4 naive, three CD4 memory, two CD8 naive and one CD8 memory. Points from the study as a whole: Donors were few, which limited the genetic and exposure-history diversity represented. Naive subsets usually exceeded memory subsets in estimated richness.

Terminally differentiated effector memory CD45RA+ cells were excluded by CCR7 positive selection of CD45RO-negative cells. With respect to this clone: No antigen is known for it.

CDR1 and CDR2 from the germline V gene are SEHNR and FQNEAQ (reference sequence). The CDR3 runs 16 residues. The trim removed 5 bases at V and 5 bases at J, leaving 10 bases unmatched. Deep level was the assay's run setting. Profiling relied on immunoSEQ multiplex PCR, and the TCRdb table lists in-frame clones only, not all of them. This sample has around 600,000 clones, with about 95% found just once. This TCR came from a woman in her 30s in good health. Sequencing input: naive CD8+ T cells sorted from blood. V is TRBV7-9 and J is TRBJ2-5; TRBD2 matches at 11 bases. The CDR3 here is CASSAAVAGGPETQYF. CDR3 coding DNA: TGTGCCAGCAGCGCAGCCGTAGCGGGAGGGCCGGAGACCCAGTACTTC.